This T cell receptor beta chain was obtained from a study of PD-1 blockade in classical Hodgkin lymphoma. Assay: immunoSEQ multiplex PCR; the TCRdb copy retains only in-frame clones and omits some. The sample records approximately 12,000 clones, 70% to 85% being singletons. Each patient relapsed following autologous stem cell transplantation, and prior brentuximab vedotin exposure differed. CDR3 size: 16 residues. V was shortened by 3 bases and J by 4 bases, with 18 bases between the two germline ends. Germline CDR1 ENHRY, CDR2 SYGVKD. The V gene is TRBV10-3, the J gene TRBJ2-5; D remains unclear. The clonotype was recovered from a human donor with classical Hodgkin lymphoma. Sequenced material: peripheral blood mononuclear cells (PBMCs), taken before the second cycle of nivolumab. The CDR3 DNA follows: TGTGCCATCAGTGAAATCAGCGTGTCCCGAGGAGAGACCCAGTACTTC. Translation gives CAISEISVSRGETQYF.